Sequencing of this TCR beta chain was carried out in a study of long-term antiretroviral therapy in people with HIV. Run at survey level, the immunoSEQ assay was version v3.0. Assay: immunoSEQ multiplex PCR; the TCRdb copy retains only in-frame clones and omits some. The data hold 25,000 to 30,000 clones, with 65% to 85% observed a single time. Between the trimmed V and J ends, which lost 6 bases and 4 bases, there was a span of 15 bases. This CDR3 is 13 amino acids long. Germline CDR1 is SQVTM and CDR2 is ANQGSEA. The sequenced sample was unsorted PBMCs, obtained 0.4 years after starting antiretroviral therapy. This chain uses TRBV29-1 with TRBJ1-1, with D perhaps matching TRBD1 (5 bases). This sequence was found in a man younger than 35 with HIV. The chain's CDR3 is CSVGGGISTEAFF. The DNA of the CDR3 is TGCAGCGTGGGGGGAGGAATTAGCACTGAAGCTTTCTTT. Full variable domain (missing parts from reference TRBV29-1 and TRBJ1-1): SAVISQKPSRDICQRGTSLTIQCQVDSQVTMMFWYRQQPGQSLTLIATANQGSEATYESGFVIDKFPISRPNLTFSTLTVSNMSPEDSSIYLCSVGGGISTEAFFGQGTRLTVV.